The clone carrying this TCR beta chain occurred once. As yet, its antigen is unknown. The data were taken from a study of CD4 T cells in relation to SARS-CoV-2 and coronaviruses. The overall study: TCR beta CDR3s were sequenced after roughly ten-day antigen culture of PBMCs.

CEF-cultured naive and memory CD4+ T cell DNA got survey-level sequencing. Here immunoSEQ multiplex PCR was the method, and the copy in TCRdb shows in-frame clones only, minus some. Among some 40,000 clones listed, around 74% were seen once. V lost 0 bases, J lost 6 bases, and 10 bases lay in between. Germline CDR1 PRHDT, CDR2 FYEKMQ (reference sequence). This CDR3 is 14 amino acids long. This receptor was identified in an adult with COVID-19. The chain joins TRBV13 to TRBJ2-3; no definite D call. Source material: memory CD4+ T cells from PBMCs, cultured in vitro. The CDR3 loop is CASSLGAPSDTQYF. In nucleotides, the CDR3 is TGTGCCAGCAGCTTAGGCGCCCCTTCGGATACGCAGTATTTT.